These 7 T cell receptor beta chains were sequenced from one sample in a study of chemoradiotherapy in HPV16-positive cancers. Measured with immunoSEQ multiplex PCR; TCRdb has only the in-frame clones, and not every one. The sample has 30,000 or so clones, around 88% seen once. Specimen: blood, collected from a patient who underwent chemoradiotherapy. The receptors were sampled from a human donor with HPV-associated anogenital cancer.

CDR3 coding DNA: TGTGCCAGCAGTTCAATTGGACAGGGGAGGGACGAGCAGTACTTC. As protein: CASSSIGQGRDEQYF. This chain connects TRBV28 to TRBJ2-7; 9 nucleotides line up with TRBD1. Germline trimming cut 4 bases from V and 5 bases from J; bases unmatched to any gene: 9. Germline V gene sequence: CDR1 MDHEN, CDR2 SYDVKM. The CDR3 length is 15 residues.

This rearrangement joins TRBV2 to TRBJ1-1; D gene ambiguous. This CDR3 region has 13 residues. V lost 7 bases, J lost 1 base, and 10 bases lay in between. The V gene's germline CDR1 is SNHLY and CDR2 FYNNEI. CDR3 nucleotide sequence: TGTGCCAGCAAGAGGATTCCGAACACTGAAGCTTTCTTT. Translation gives CASKRIPNTEAFF.

This clone occurred a few times. The CDR3 DNA follows: TGTGCCAGCAGCGTAGGAGGCAGCGGGGAAAAACTGTTTTTT. Translated, it gives CASSVGGSGEKLFF. The chain carries TRBV9 and TRBJ1-4; D is unresolved. The CDR3 contains 14 residues. CDR1 SGDLS and CDR2 YYNGEE come from the germline V gene. With 0 bases removed from V and 8 bases from J, the gap between germline ends came to 11 bases.

The genes are TRBV13 and TRBJ1-1; 9 bases are shared with TRBD1. CDR1 is PRHDT and CDR2 is FYEKMQ in the germline V gene (reference sequence). CDR3 length equals 15 residues. Trimming cost V 4 bases and J 0 bases; bases outside gene matches: 3. The chain's CDR3 is CASSSGQGLNTEAFF. CDR3 bases: TGTGCCAGCAGCTCAGGACAGGGGCTGAACACTGAAGCTTTCTTT.

The rearrangement joins TRBV29-1 to TRBJ2-7, with 7 bases fitting TRBD2. The CDR3 is 13 amino acids. V lost 1 base and J lost 2; bases outside the gene matches: 2. Per germline, CDR1 SQVTM and CDR2 ANQGSEA. The CDR3, as DNA: TGCAGCGTTGAAGGCGGGAGAACCTACGAGCAGTACTTC. Translating it yields CSVEGGRTYEQYF.

The chain combines TRBV5-1 with TRBJ2-2; 7 nucleotides align to TRBD1. The CDR3 length is 15 residues. Trimming removed 2 bases from V and 1 base from J; junction bases left unmatched: 2. The V gene's germline CDR1 is SGHRS and CDR2 YFSETQ. This chain's CDR3 is CASSLRQGNTGELFF. The CDR3 nucleotides read TGCGCCAGCAGCTTAAGACAGGGGAACACCGGGGAGCTGTTTTTT.

The V gene is TRBV15, the J gene TRBJ1-5, with D possibly matching TRBD1 (5 bases). V was cut by 1 base and J by 9 bases, with 16 bases left in between. Germline values: CDR1 LNHNV, CDR2 YYDKDF (reference sequence). This CDR3 comprises 15 residues. CDR3 nucleotides: TGTGCCACCAGCAGAGTAAGGGGCCAGAGCAGGCCCCAGCATTTT. It encodes CATSRVRGQSRPQHF. Complete variable domain (other parts from reference TRBV15 and TRBJ1-5): DAMVIQNPRYQVTQFGKPVTLSCSQTLNHNVMYWYQQKSSQAPKLLFHYYDKDFNNEADTPDNFQSRRPNTSFCFLDIRSPGLGDTAMYLCATSRVRGQSRPQHFGDGTRLSIL.